This TCR beta chain appears in the sequencing data of a study of blood T cell repertoires in COVID-19. Trimming stripped 3 bases from V and 2 bases from J, with 16 bases between. This CDR3 has 16 amino acids. The V gene's germline CDR1 is KGHSH and CDR2 LQKENI. TCRdb's table, derived via immunoSEQ multiplex PCR, lists solely in-frame clones and lacks some. The sample lists around 100,000 clones, 75% to 90% seen once, with more than 10% in the top ten. The clonotype comes from a human donor in a cohort sampled during active COVID-19. The gene calls are TRBV18 and TRBJ1-1, with D possibly being TRBD1 (5 bases). Source material: peripheral blood. The CDR3 here is CASSPKQVGVNTEAFF. CDR3 nucleotide sequence: TGTGCCAGCTCACCCAAACAGGTGGGTGTCAACACTGAAGCTTTCTTT.